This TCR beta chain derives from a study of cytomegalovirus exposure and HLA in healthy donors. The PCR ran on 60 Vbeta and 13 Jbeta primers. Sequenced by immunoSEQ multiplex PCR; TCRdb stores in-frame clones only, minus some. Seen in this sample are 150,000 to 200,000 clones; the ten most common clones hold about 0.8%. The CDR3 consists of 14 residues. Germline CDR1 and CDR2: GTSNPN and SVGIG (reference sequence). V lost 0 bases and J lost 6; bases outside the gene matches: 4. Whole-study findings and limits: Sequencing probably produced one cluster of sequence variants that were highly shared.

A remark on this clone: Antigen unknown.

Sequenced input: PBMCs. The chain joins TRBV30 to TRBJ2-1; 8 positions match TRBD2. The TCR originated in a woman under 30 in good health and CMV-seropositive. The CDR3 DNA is TGTGCCTGGAGTGTAGGTGGGACTAGCAATGAGCAGTTCTTC. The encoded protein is CAWSVGGTSNEQFF.